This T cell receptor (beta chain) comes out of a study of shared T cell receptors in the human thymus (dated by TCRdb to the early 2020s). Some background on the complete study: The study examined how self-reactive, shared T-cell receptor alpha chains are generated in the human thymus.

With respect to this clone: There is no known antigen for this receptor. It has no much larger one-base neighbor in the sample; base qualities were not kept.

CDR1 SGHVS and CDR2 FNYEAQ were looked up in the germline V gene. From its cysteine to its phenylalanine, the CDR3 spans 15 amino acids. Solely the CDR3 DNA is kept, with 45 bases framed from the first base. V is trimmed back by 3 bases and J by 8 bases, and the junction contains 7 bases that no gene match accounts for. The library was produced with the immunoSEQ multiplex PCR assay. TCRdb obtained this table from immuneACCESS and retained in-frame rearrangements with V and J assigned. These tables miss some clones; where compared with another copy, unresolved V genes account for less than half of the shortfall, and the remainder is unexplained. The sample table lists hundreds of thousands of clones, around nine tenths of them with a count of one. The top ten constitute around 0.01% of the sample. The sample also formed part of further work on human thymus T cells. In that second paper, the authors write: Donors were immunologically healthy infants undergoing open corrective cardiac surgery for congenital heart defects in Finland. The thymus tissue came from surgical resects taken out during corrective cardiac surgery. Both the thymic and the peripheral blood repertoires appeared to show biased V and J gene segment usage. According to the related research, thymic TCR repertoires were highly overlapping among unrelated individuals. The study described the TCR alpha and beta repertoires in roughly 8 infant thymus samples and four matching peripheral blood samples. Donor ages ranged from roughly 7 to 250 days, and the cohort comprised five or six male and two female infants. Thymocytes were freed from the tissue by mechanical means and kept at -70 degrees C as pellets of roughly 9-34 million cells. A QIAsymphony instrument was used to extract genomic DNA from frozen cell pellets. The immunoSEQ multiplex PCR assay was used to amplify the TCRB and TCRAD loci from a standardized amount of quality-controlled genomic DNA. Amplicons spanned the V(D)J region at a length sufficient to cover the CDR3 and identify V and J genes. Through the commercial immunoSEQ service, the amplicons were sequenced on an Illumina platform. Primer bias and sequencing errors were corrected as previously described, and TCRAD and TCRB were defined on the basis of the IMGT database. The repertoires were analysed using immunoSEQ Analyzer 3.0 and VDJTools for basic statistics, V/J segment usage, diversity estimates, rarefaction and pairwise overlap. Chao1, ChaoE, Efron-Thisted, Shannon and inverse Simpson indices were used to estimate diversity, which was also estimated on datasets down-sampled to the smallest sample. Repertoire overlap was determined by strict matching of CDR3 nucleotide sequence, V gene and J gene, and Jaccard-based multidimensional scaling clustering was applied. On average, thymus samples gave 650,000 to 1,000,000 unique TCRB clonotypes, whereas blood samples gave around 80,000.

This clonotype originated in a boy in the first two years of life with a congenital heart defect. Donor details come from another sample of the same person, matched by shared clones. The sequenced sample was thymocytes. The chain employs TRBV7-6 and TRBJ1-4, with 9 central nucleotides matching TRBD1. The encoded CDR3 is CASSLEDRGGEKLFF. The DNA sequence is TGTGCCAGCAGCTTGGAGGACAGGGGAGGCGAAAAACTGTTTTTT.